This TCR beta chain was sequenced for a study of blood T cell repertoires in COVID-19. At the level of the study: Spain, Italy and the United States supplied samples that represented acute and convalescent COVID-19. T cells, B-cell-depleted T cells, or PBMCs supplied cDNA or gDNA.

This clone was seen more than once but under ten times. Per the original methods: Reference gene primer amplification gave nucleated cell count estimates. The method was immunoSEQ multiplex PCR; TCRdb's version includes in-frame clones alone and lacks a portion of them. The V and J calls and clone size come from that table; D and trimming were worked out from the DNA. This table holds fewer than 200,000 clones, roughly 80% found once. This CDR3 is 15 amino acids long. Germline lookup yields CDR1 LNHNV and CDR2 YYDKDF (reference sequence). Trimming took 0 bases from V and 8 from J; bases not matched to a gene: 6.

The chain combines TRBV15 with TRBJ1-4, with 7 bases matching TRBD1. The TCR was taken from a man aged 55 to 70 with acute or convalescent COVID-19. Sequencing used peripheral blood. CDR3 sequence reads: CATSRDIQGREKLFF. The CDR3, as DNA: TGTGCCACCAGCAGAGATATACAGGGGAGGGAAAAACTGTTTTTT.